Each of the 5 T cell receptor beta chains below was sequenced from the same sample in a study of neurological immune-mediated disorders. Using its own MiXCR run on the 5' RACE reads, TCRdb lists one record per CDR3 protein. The table has tens of thousands of distinct CDR3 sequences, roughly 10% seen once. The sequencing input was PBMCs. The receptors were sampled from a man over 45 in good health.

This clonotype was seen only a few times. This chain joins TRBV5-1 and TRBJ2-7; 7 bases map to TRBD2. The CDR3 is made up of 12 amino acids. With V trimmed by 4 bases and J by 4 bases, 2 bases remained unmatched. In germline, CDR1 is SGHRS, CDR2 YFSETQ. The CDR3 sequence is CASSGGGYEQYF. Here the CDR3 DNA reads TGCGCCAGCAGCGGGGGGGGTTACGAGCAGTACTTC.

This clonotype was seen repeatedly, ten times or more. This rearrangement joins TRBV6-6 to TRBJ2-2; 7 nucleotides agree with TRBD1. The CDR3 loop spans 15 amino acids. Germline V gene lookup returns CDR1 MNHNY and CDR2 SVGAGI (reference sequence). Trimming removed 7 bases from V and 3 bases from J; junction bases left unmatched: 8. The CDR3, as DNA: TGTGCCAGCAACTTTAGACAGGGCCACACCGGGGAGCTGTTTTTT. Its translation: CASNFRQGHTGELFF.

In this sample, this clonotype turned up many times. The gene calls are TRBV7-2 and TRBJ1-2, with D possibly matching TRBD1 (5 bases). Trimming shortened V by 5 bases and J by 8 bases, and 15 bases separated the two germline ends. In germline, CDR1 is SGHTA, CDR2 FQGNSA. The CDR3 loop spans 13 amino acids. The CDR3 DNA follows: TGTGCCAGCAGCGGGACGCGCTCGGAGGGCTACACCTTC. It specifies CASSGTRSEGYTF.

This clonotype was detected ten times or more. J is TRBJ1-3 and V is TRBV15, with unresolved D. Germline-derived CDR1 and CDR2 are LNHNV and YYDKDF (reference sequence). Trimming stripped 0 bases from V and 0 bases from J, with 9 bases between. CDR3 length equals 16 residues. The CDR3 DNA follows: TGTGCCACCAGCAGAGACCCCGGAGCCTCTGGAAACACCATATATTTT. Translated: CATSRDPGASGNTIYF.

This clonotype was seen repeatedly, ten times or more. The genes are TRBV11-2 and TRBJ2-2; 10 bases align to TRBD2. V gave up 2 bases and J gave up 1 base; unmatched junction bases: 1. The CDR3 loop spans 16 amino acids. Germline V lookup: CDR1 SGHAT, CDR2 FQNNGV. The CDR3 region is CASSLWTSGNTGELFF. As DNA, the CDR3 is TGTGCCAGCAGCTTATGGACTAGCGGGAACACCGGGGAGCTGTTTTTT. The complete variable domain, with remaining parts taken from reference TRBV11-2 and TRBJ2-2, reads EAGVAQSPRYKIIEKRQSVAFWCNPISGHATLYWYQQILGQGPKLLIQFQNNGVVDDSQLPKDRFSAERLKGVDSTLKIQPAKLEDSAVYLCASSLWTSGNTGELFFGEGSRLTVL.